A selection of T cell receptor beta chains follows, all from one sample in a study of blood T cells in healthy people across ages. TCRdb re-called the 5' RACE reads with MiXCR, one entry per CDR3 protein. This sample has around 280,000 distinct CDR3 sequences, with 25% to 30% found just once. Specimen: blood. The origin of the receptors is an older woman in good health. The CDR3 runs from the conserved cysteine through the conserved F or W. The D gene is left open where the match is weak. Clone size is shown for a subset of rows, as once, few, many or a class of expanded clone.

j_gene | len | abundance | d_gene | v_gene | CDR3nt | CDR3aa
TRBJ1-5 | 16 | NA | NA | TRBV20-1 | TGCAGTGCTATCGGAAAGAATAGCGCCAGCAATCAGCCCCAGCATTTT | CSAIGKNSASNQPQHF
TRBJ1-1 | 11 | many | NA | TRBV29-1 | TGCAGCGTTGCGCGGAACACTGAAGCTTTCTTT | CSVARNTEAFF
TRBJ1-3 | 14 | NA | TRBD1 | TRBV7-2 | TGTGCCAGCAGAGGACAGGGCTCTGGAAACACCATATATTTT | CASRGQGSGNTIYF
TRBJ2-7 | 14 | few | NA | TRBV7-2 | TGTGCCAGCAGCTTGGGCAGGACCTCCTACGAGCAGTACTTC | CASSLGRTSYEQYF
TRBJ2-7 | 12 | NA | NA | TRBV29-1 | TGCAGCGTTTTAGGGACAACGTACGAGCAGTACTTC | CSVLGTTYEQYF
TRBJ1-2 | 13 | few | NA | TRBV12-3/TRBV12-4 | TGTGCCAGCAGTACCTCCAGGGAAAGAGGCTACACCTTC | CASSTSRERGYTF
TRBJ2-2 | 14 | NA | TRBD2 | TRBV7-9 | TGTGCCAGCAGCTTAGCGCGGGAGACCGGGGAGCTGTTTTTT | CASSLARETGELFF
TRBJ2-5 | 11 | NA | NA | TRBV10-3 | TGTGCCATCGCGCGAGGGGAGACCCAGTACTTC | CAIARGETQYF
TRBJ2-1 | 14 | NA | NA | TRBV19 | TGTGCCAGTAGTAGCCCCGGAGCTATCCTTGAGCAGTTCTTC | CASSSPGAILEQFF
TRBJ2-4 | 14 | NA | NA | TRBV12-3/TRBV12-4 | TGTGCCAGCAGTTTAGAACTAGCCAAAAACATTCAGTGCTTC | CASSLELAKNIQCF
TRBJ2-6 | 19 | few | TRBD1 | TRBV7-9 | TGTGCCAGCAGCTTAATAGGAGGGACAGGGACCTCTGGGGCCAACGTCCTGACTTTC | CASSLIGGTGTSGANVLTF
TRBJ2-3 | 15 | NA | NA | TRBV20-1 | TGCAGTGCTAGGGGGGGTGGCTCACCCACAGATACGCAGTATTTT | CSARGGGSPTDTQYF
TRBJ2-2 | 13 | NA | TRBD1 | TRBV19 | TGTGCCAGTACTCGACAGGGCACCGGGGAGCTGTTTTTT | CASTRQGTGELFF
TRBJ2-5 | 18 | NA | TRBD2 | TRBV20-1 | TGCAGTGCTAGCGGGGGGGCCCTTTCTCTCATTCTTCAAGAGACCCAGTACTTC | CSASGGALSLILQETQYF
TRBJ2-1 | 16 | few | TRBD2 | TRBV24-1 | TGTGCCACCAGTGACTCTATAGCGGGAGTGTTCAATGAGCAGTTCTTC | CATSDSIAGVFNEQFF
TRBJ2-5 | 15 | many | NA | TRBV7-2 | TGTGCCAGCAGCTTAGGTCCTGGACGGGGAGAGACCCAGTACTTC | CASSLGPGRGETQYF
TRBJ2-4 | 15 | NA | NA | TRBV20-1 | TGCAGTGCTAGAGTAAGAGGGGGCGGGAGTAAGTATCAGTACTTC | CSARVRGGGSKYQYF
TRBJ2-5 | 15 | NA | NA | TRBV28 | TGTGCCAGCAGTTTTACGGGGATGGGCTCAGAGACCCAGTACTTC | CASSFTGMGSETQYF
TRBJ2-2 | 15 | few | TRBD2 | TRBV14 | TGTGCCAGCAGCCTAGCGGGAGTAACCACCGGGGAGCTGTTTTTT | CASSLAGVTTGELFF
TRBJ2-1 | 14 | NA | TRBD2 | TRBV28 | TGTGCTGGCAGCCAAGGGACTAGTTACAATGAGCAGTTCTTC | CAGSQGTSYNEQFF
TRBJ2-1 | 15 | NA | NA | TRBV20-1 | TGCAGTGCTAGAGATGACGTCGGGAAGGGCAATGAGCAGTTCTTC | CSARDDVGKGNEQFF
TRBJ1-2 | 15 | NA | TRBD1 | TRBV5-1 | TGCGCCAGCAGCTATTCGGGACAGGGAGTCGGTGGCTACACCTTC | CASSYSGQGVGGYTF
TRBJ2-1 | 16 | NA | NA | TRBV4-2 | TGTGCCAGCAGCCAAGATGCGTTAGCTCCCGGCGATGAGCAGTTCTTC | CASSQDALAPGDEQFF
TRBJ1-2 | 13 | NA | NA | TRBV6-5 | TGTGCCAGCAGTTACGATCTCAGGGGCCCCCTCGGCTTC | CASSYDLRGPLGF
TRBJ1-2 | 16 | NA | NA | TRBV5-1 | TGCGCCAGCAGCTTAAAAGGACAACCAGACGGCTATGGCTACACCTTC | CASSLKGQPDGYGYTF
TRBJ1-4 | 16 | once | NA | TRBV27 | TGTGCCAGCAGTTCCGGACACCGAACAACTAATGAAAAACTGTTTTTT | CASSSGHRTTNEKLFF
TRBJ2-1 | 14 | NA | TRBD1 | TRBV5-8 | TGTGCCAGCAGTCCGGGACAGGTTTGGGATGAGCAGTTCTTC | CASSPGQVWDEQFF
TRBJ1-6 | 16 | few | TRBD1 | TRBV25-1 | TGTGCCAGCAGTGATTATAGGGACAGCCCTAATTCACCCCTCCACTTT | CASSDYRDSPNSPLHF
TRBJ2-7 | 14 | few | TRBD1 | TRBV15 | TGTGCCACCAGCACCAGGACAGGGCGGGACGAGCAGTACTTC | CATSTRTGRDEQYF
TRBJ2-7 | 14 | NA | NA | TRBV4-2 | TGTGCCAGCAGCCAAGACCAGCGAGCCTACGAGCAGTACTTC | CASSQDQRAYEQYF
TRBJ1-2 | 16 | few | NA | TRBV5-5 | TGTGCCAGCAGCTTGGAATTTGCGCTTACTAACTATGGCTACACCTTC | CASSLEFALTNYGYTF